The 22 T cell receptor beta chains given below trace back to one sample, sequenced in a study of cytomegalovirus exposure and HLA in healthy donors. PCR employed 60 Vbeta and 13 Jbeta primers. Here immunoSEQ multiplex PCR was the method, and the copy in TCRdb shows in-frame clones only, minus some. The sample gives about 120,000 clones, roughly 80% of which show up once; around 8% is in the top ten. The sequenced sample was PBMCs. The receptors were gathered from a female donor in good health and CMV-seropositive.

The CDR3 region is CASGTDPNSPLHF. The CDR3 DNA reads as TGCGCCAGCGGGACAGACCCAAATTCACCCCTCCACTTT. The genes are TRBV5-1 and TRBJ1-6; 7 bases map to TRBD1. Trimming removed 7 bases from V and 7 bases from J; junction bases left unmatched: 5. Germline CDR1 SGHRS, CDR2 YFSETQ. The CDR3 length is 13 residues.

The chain uses TRBV4-1 and TRBJ1-4; no definite D call. Per the germline V gene, CDR1 is MGHRA and CDR2 is YSYEKL. V was trimmed by 4 bases and J by 5 bases, leaving 5 bases between them. The CDR3 loop spans 12 amino acids. The chain's CDR3 is CASSLGNEKLFF. DNA of the CDR3: TGCGCCAGCAGCCTCGGGAATGAAAAACTGTTTTTT.

The genes are TRBV6-5 and TRBJ2-7; 11 positions agree with TRBD1. Germline CDR1 and CDR2: MNHEY and SVGAGI. V lost 5 bases, J lost 7 bases, and 7 bases stayed unmatched. This CDR3 is built from 14 residues. The CDR3: CASSPPGTGGEQYF. Written as DNA, the CDR3 is TGTGCCAGCAGTCCTCCAGGGACAGGGGGTGAGCAGTACTTC.

Only one count was recorded for this clone. The chain uses TRBV10-1 and TRBJ1-4; possibly TRBD1 for D (5 bases). This CDR3 has 14 amino acids. V was shortened by 2 bases and J by 4 bases, with 8 bases between the two germline ends. Germline lookup yields CDR1 WNHNN and CDR2 SYGVQD (reference sequence). CDR3 nucleotide sequence: TGCGCCAGCAGTGAGGGGGCTGATAATGAAAAACTGTTTTTT. Protein product: CASSEGADNEKLFF.

This chain connects TRBV28 to TRBJ1-6; D may be TRBD1 (6 bases). CDR1 is MDHEN, CDR2 SYDVKM, per germline. CDR3 length: 15 amino acids. The ends were cut back, 5 bases at V and 7 bases at J, with 15 bases in the middle. CDR3 sequence (DNA): TGTGCCAGCAGTCTACAGGGCAGGGAGAATTCACCCCTCCACTTT. Amino acids: CASSLQGRENSPLHF. Full variable domain (outside the CDR3, taken from reference TRBV28 and TRBJ1-6): DVKVTQSSRYLVKRTGEKVFLECVQDMDHENMFWYRQDPGLGLRLIYFSYDVKMKEKGDIPEGYSVSREKKERFSLILESASTNQTSMYLCASSLQGRENSPLHFGNGTRLTVT.

The chain joins TRBV9 to TRBJ1-1; a possible D gene is TRBD1 (5 bases). Trimming took off 4 bases at V and 0 bases at J, with 16 bases between the two ends. Germline CDR1 is SGDLS and CDR2 is YYNGEE. The CDR3 is made up of 16 amino acids. CDR3 DNA: TGTGCCAGCAGCCCACGGGACTTTCGGATGAACACTGAAGCTTTCTTT. It encodes CASSPRDFRMNTEAFF.

This clone has a single count. The chain has TRBV2 and TRBJ1-1; weak D call: TRBD1 (5 bases). The CDR3 consists of 15 residues. Germline V lookup: CDR1 SNHLY, CDR2 FYNNEI. Deletions cut 6 bases from V and 2 bases from J, with 16 bases between. The CDR3 here is CASSGSPGLNTEAFF. The CDR3 DNA is TGTGCCAGCAGCGGATCTCCGGGACTTAACACTGAAGCTTTCTTT.

The chain recombines TRBV10-3 with TRBJ2-3, with TRBD2 matching 9 bases. The V gene's germline CDR1 is ENHRY and CDR2 SYGVKD. CDR3 size: 13 residues. V lost 9 bases, J lost 3 bases, and 4 bases stayed unmatched. CDR3 DNA: TGTGCCATTAGCGGGGGAGGGACAGATACGCAGTATTTT. Its protein product is CAISGGGTDTQYF.

This chain uses TRBV29-1 with TRBJ2-2, with D hard to call. The CDR3 spans 13 residues. Germline CDR1 SQVTM, CDR2 ANQGSEA. The V gene lost 4 bases and the J gene lost 2 bases, with 8 bases spanning the gap. For the CDR3, the DNA is TGCAGCGTTGTCTTGTTTAACACCGGGGAGCTGTTTTTT. This codes for CSVVLFNTGELFF.

The chain carries TRBV5-1 and TRBJ2-5; 11 bases line up with TRBD1. After removal of 4 bases from V and 3 bases from J, the junction contained 2 bases not matched to a gene. Germline CDR1 reads SGHRS; CDR2 reads YFSETQ. The CDR3 runs 14 residues. The CDR3 spells CASSRGQGEETQYF. The CDR3 nucleotides read TGCGCCAGCAGCAGGGGACAGGGGGAAGAGACCCAGTACTTC.

The chain links TRBV5-1 to TRBJ1-3; D is undetermined. Germline CDR1 reads SGHRS; CDR2 reads YFSETQ. The CDR3 extends over 15 amino acids. V gave up 5 bases and J gave up 9 bases, with 21 bases separating them. CDR3 DNA: TGCGCCAGCAGAGAGGAGGAACTCTTTGGAGCCACCATATATTTT. Encoded protein: CASREEELFGATIYF.

This clone was found a few times. The gene calls are TRBV11-2 and TRBJ1-6, with 7 positions matching TRBD1. Per germline, CDR1 SGHAT and CDR2 FQNNGV. V gave up 2 bases and J gave up 6 bases; unmatched junction bases: 13. CDR3 size: 18 residues. The CDR3 nucleotides read TGTGCCAGCAGCTTACGGCCGGGACAGCCAGCCTTTAATTCACCCCTCCACTTT. It encodes CASSLRPGQPAFNSPLHF.

This clone was counted a few times. In DNA form, the CDR3 reads TGTGCCAGCAGCTCTTGGAGGGACCCCCGCACAGATACGCAGTATTTT. Its protein is CASSSWRDPRTDTQYF. V is TRBV7-9 and J is TRBJ2-3, with D perhaps TRBD2 (6 bases). CDR3 length equals 16 residues. From germline, CDR1 is SEHNR and CDR2 FQNEAQ (reference sequence). Trimming stripped 4 bases from V and 1 base from J, with 15 bases between.

V is TRBV29-1 and J is TRBJ2-5; D might be TRBD1 (5 bases). V dropped 4 bases and J dropped 4 bases, with 7 bases sitting between them. CDR3 length equals 11 residues. Per the germline V gene, CDR1 is SQVTM and CDR2 is ANQGSEA. This chain's CDR3 is CSVGQGETQYF. CDR3 coding DNA: TGCAGCGTTGGGCAGGGAGAGACCCAGTACTTC.

V and J are TRBV6-1 and TRBJ1-5; 7 bases are a match to TRBD1. In germline, CDR1 is MNHNS, CDR2 SASEGT. This CDR3 contains 14 residues. V was pared by 6 bases and J by 3 bases, with 5 bases of the junction left unmatched. CDR3 loop: CASREGQYNQPQHF. The CDR3 region has the DNA TGTGCCAGCAGGGAGGGACAGTACAATCAGCCCCAGCATTTT.

The V gene is TRBV7-6, the J gene TRBJ2-5; 12 positions match TRBD2. The J call may be in error: the DNA end matches TRBJ2-7 better. The CDR3 covers 15 residues. The germline gives CDR1 SGHVS, CDR2 FNYEAQ. The CDR3 DNA sequence: TGTGCCAGCAGCGTCCGGACTAGCGGGGACGACGAGCAGTACTTC. Protein: CASSVRTSGDDEQYF.

The chain uses TRBV29-1 and TRBJ2-5; TRBD1 aligns across 7 bases. The V and J ends lost 4 bases and 3 bases, in that order; junction bases with no gene match: 2. The CDR3 loop spans 12 amino acids. Germline V gene data show CDR1 as SQVTM and CDR2 as ANQGSEA. CDR3 DNA sequence: TGCAGCGTTGTTCAGGGGGAAGAGACCCAGTACTTC. This translates into CSVVQGEETQYF.

This chain uses TRBV2 with TRBJ1-1; D ambiguous. V was shortened by 3 bases and J by 9 bases, with 20 bases between the two germline ends. CDR1 is SNHLY, CDR2 FYNNEI, per germline. The CDR3 runs 15 residues. The CDR3 loop is CASSDEGMEYMKAFF. The CDR3 coding sequence is TGTGCCAGCAGTGACGAGGGAATGGAGTATATGAAAGCTTTCTTT.

The V gene is TRBV18, the J gene TRBJ1-4, with D possibly TRBD1 on 6 matching bases. Trimming removed 0 bases from V and 10 bases from J, with 15 bases in between. The CDR3 is 15 residues long. Germline V CDR1 and CDR2: KGHSH, LQKENI. The CDR3 nucleotides read TGTGCCAGCTCACCACCCTCGGTCCCCAGGGGAAAACTGTTTTTT. The encoded protein is CASSPPSVPRGKLFF.

J is TRBJ2-2 and V is TRBV5-4, with 9 positions matching TRBD2. V lost 0 bases and J lost 4; bases outside the gene matches: 4. Germline CDR1 and CDR2: SGHNT and YYREEE (reference sequence). The length of the CDR3 is 16 residues. CDR3 loop: CASSLAELAGTGELFF. CDR3 DNA: TGTGCCAGCAGCTTGGCCGAACTAGCGGGCACCGGGGAGCTGTTTTTT. Full variable domain (rest looked up from reference TRBV5-4 and TRBJ2-2): ETGVTQSPTHLIKTRGQQVTLRCSSQSGHNTVSWYQQALGQGPQFIFQYYREEENGRGNFPPRFSGLQFPNYSSELNVNALELDDSALYLCASSLAELAGTGELFFGEGSRLTVL.

The chain employs TRBV5-6 and TRBJ2-2; 15 bases are a match to TRBD2. V was pared by 4 bases and J by 2 bases, with 6 bases of the junction left unmatched. CDR1 is SGHDT and CDR2 is YYEEEE in the germline V gene. The CDR3 spans 18 residues. The CDR3 sequence: CASSDWGLAGGNTGELFF. As DNA, the CDR3 is TGTGCCAGCAGCGACTGGGGACTAGCGGGGGGTAACACCGGGGAGCTGTTTTTT.

The rearrangement links TRBV30 to TRBJ1-5; no clear D gene. Germline V CDR1 and CDR2: GTSNPN, SVGIG (reference sequence). The CDR3 runs 13 residues. Trimming removed 4 bases from V and 1 base from J, with 8 bases in between. The CDR3 DNA is TGTGCCTGGAATAGGCGGAGCAATCAGCCCCAGCATTTT. The encoded protein is CAWNRRSNQPQHF.